This record covers a single T cell receptor (beta chain). Amplification of TCR beta CDR3 regions was performed using RNA transcripts as template. With the HTBI primer set, the TCR CDR3 went through a first round of RT-PCR. TCRdb redid the calling of the multiplex PCR reads with MiXCR, one entry per CDR3 protein. The table has hundreds of thousands of distinct CDR3 sequences, about 45% seen once. Patients aged 18 to 65 with hyperthyroidism were newly diagnosed, with duration under 2 months. These data belong to a study of T cells in Graves' hyperthyroidism and ophthalmopathy. With 0 bases removed from V and 11 bases from J, the gap between germline ends came to 14 bases. CDR1 SQVTM and CDR2 ANQGSEA come from the germline V gene. This CDR3 contains 13 residues.

This chain joins TRBV29-1 and TRBJ1-5; a weak D match, TRBD1 (6 bases). Material: peripheral blood or thyroid tissue (not recorded which). The sequence derives from a woman in her late teens or twenties with Graves' hyperthyroidism. The CDR3 DNA reads TGCAGCGTTGAAGATCCAGGGGTGGAGACCCAGCATTTT. This sequence encodes CSVEDPGVETQHF.